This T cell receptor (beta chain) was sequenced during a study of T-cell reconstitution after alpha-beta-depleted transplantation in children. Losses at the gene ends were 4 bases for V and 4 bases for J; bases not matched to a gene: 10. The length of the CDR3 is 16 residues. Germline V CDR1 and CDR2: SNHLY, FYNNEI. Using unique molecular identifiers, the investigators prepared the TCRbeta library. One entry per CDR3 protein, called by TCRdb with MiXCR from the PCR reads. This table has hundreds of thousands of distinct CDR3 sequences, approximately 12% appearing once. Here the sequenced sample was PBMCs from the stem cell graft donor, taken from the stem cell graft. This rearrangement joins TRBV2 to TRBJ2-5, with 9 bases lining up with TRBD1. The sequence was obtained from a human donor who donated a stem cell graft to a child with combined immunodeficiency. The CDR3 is CASSGRRDRDPETQYF. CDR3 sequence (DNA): TGTGCCAGCAGTGGCCGCCGGGACAGGGATCCAGAGACCCAGTACTTC.